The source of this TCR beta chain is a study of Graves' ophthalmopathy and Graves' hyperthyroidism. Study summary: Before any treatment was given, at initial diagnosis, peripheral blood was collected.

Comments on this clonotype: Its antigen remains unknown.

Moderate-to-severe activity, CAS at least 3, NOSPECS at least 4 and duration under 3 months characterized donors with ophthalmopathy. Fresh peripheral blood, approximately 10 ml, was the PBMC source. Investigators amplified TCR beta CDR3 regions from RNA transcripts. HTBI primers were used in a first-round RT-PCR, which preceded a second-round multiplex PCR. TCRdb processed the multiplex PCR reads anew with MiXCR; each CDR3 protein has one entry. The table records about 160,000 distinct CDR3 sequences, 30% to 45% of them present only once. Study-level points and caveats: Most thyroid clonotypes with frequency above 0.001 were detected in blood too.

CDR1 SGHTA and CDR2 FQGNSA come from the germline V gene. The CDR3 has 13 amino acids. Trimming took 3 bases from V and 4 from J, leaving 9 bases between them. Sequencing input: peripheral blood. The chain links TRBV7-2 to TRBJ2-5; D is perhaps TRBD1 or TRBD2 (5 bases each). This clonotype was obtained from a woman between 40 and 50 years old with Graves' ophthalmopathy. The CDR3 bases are TGTGCCAGCAGCTTTTACGGGGCAGAGACCCAGTACTTC. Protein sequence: CASSFYGAETQYF.